These 22 T cell receptor beta chains were sequenced from one sample in a study of blood T cells in healthy people across ages. A second PCR of 7 to 11 cycles used a sample-barcoded 5' primer and a J-beta primer mix. From the 5' RACE reads, TCRdb called clonotypes with MiXCR, one entry per CDR3 protein. The sample gives 380,000 or so distinct CDR3 sequences, about half of which show up once; under 65% is in the top ten. Material: blood. Receptor source: a man aged 55-75 years in good health.

This clonotype showed up just a few times. CDR3 residues: CASSIGTSGRAYEQYF. Here the CDR3 DNA reads TGTGCCAGCAGCATTGGGACTAGCGGGAGGGCCTACGAGCAGTACTTC. The gene calls are TRBV7-2 and TRBJ2-7; 16 bases are shared with TRBD2. Germline V gene data show CDR1 as SGHTA and CDR2 as FQGNSA. CDR3 length: 16 amino acids. V was clipped by 5 bases and J by 2 bases; unmatched bases: 3.

The chain is built from TRBV18 and TRBJ2-3; D unresolved. This CDR3 comprises 14 residues. With 3 bases removed from V and 0 bases from J, the gap between germline ends came to 7 bases. Germline values: CDR1 KGHSH, CDR2 LQKENI. This chain's CDR3 is CASSPLRSTDTQYF. As DNA, the CDR3 is TGTGCCAGCTCACCGCTAAGGAGCACAGATACGCAGTATTTT.

The chain has TRBV6-2 or TRBV6-3 and TRBJ2-6, with D possibly matching TRBD1 (5 bases). Trimming shortened V by 7 bases and J by 0 bases, and 10 bases separated the two germline ends. This CDR3 has 15 amino acids. Germline V gene data show CDR1 as MNHEY and CDR2 as SVGEGT. CDR3 residues: CASKGRVSGANVLTF. DNA for the CDR3: TGTGCCAGCAAAGGCAGGGTCTCTGGGGCCAACGTCCTGACTTTC.

This clonotype was found many times. V and J are TRBV7-2 and TRBJ2-1, with D possibly matching TRBD2 (5 bases). Looked up from germline, CDR1 is SGHTA and CDR2 is FQGNSA. V lost 2 bases to trimming and J lost 4 bases, with 6 bases between them. CDR3 size: 13 residues. CDR3 bases: TGTGCCAGCAGCTTAACTAGTTACAATGAGCAGTTCTTC. Encoded protein: CASSLTSYNEQFF.

In DNA form, the CDR3 reads TGCAGTGCTACGAACCCCAGGGGGAATCGGTACGAGCAGTACTTC. This sequence encodes CSATNPRGNRYEQYF. The chain employs TRBV20-1 and TRBJ2-7, with 7 bases identical to TRBD1. Trimming cost V 4 bases and J 4 bases; bases outside gene matches: 13. This CDR3 region has 15 residues. Germline V gene data show CDR1 as DFQATT and CDR2 as SNEGSKA (reference sequence).

The rearrangement uses TRBV3-1 and TRBJ2-7, with 7 nucleotides matching TRBD1. The trim removed 1 base at V and 5 bases at J, leaving 8 bases unmatched. Germline V CDR1 and CDR2: LGHDT, YNNKEL (reference sequence). This CDR3 comprises 15 residues. The CDR3 region is CASSQALTGHNEQYF. The CDR3 DNA reads as TGTGCCAGCAGCCAAGCCCTGACAGGGCACAACGAGCAGTACTTC.

Concerning this clonotype itself: One junction end disagrees with the germline gene, perhaps due to a read error. The chain employs TRBV3-1 and TRBJ2-1, with TRBD2 matching 8 bases. CDR1 is LGHDT, CDR2 YNNKEL, per germline (reference sequence). The CDR3 runs 15 residues. The CDR3 coding sequence is TGTGCCAGCAGCCCCAGCGGGGGTTCCTACAATGGGCAGTTCTTC. It specifies CASSPSGGSYNGQFF.

This clonotype has a count of ten or more. The J gene is TRBJ2-1, the V gene TRBV7-2; 8 nucleotides agree with TRBD2. The CDR3 runs 17 residues. V was pared by 3 bases and J by 9 bases, with 16 bases of the junction left unmatched. The V gene's germline CDR1 is SGHTA and CDR2 FQGNSA. The CDR3 reads CASSFGLAPTPQSEQFF. For the CDR3, the DNA is TGTGCCAGCAGCTTCGGACTAGCACCGACCCCCCAGTCTGAGCAGTTCTTC.

This clonotype has a handful of counts. This sequence joins TRBV6-2 or TRBV6-3 and TRBJ1-2; D remains unclear. Trimming stripped 7 bases from V and 2 bases from J, with 23 bases between. Germline V gene lookup returns CDR1 MNHEY and CDR2 SVGEGT. The CDR3 runs to 17 residues. The CDR3 region is CASTPPVTVPTNYGYTF. CDR3 coding DNA: TGTGCCAGCACCCCTCCAGTTACCGTACCTACGAACTATGGCTACACCTTC.

The chain combines TRBV18 with TRBJ2-1; TRBD2 agrees at 11 bases. Judging by the DNA end, TRBJ2-7 fits better; the J call may be wrong. This CDR3 comprises 16 residues. CDR1 is KGHSH and CDR2 is LQKENI in the germline V gene. In nucleotides, the CDR3 is TGTGCCAGCTCACCACCGGGGACTAGCGGCTACAATGAGCAGTACTTC. Its translation is CASSPPGTSGYNEQYF.

The chain combines TRBV20-1 with TRBJ1-4; 7 bases map to TRBD1. The CDR3 consists of 13 residues. The trim removed 2 bases at V and 8 bases at J, leaving 5 bases unmatched. Germline V gives CDR1 DFQATT, CDR2 SNEGSKA (reference sequence). The CDR3 spells CSARSGQLEKLFF. The DNA of the CDR3 is TGCAGTGCTAGATCGGGACAGTTAGAAAAACTGTTTTTT.

This chain links TRBV24-1 with TRBJ2-1, with D uncertain. From germline, CDR1 is KGHDR and CDR2 SFDVKD. The CDR3 has 13 residues. V gave up 5 bases and J gave up 11 bases, with 15 bases separating them. CDR3: CATSASAREKQFF. DNA of the CDR3: TGTGCCACCAGTGCCTCCGCCAGAGAAAAGCAGTTCTTC.

The chain joins TRBV3-1 to TRBJ2-1; tentative D call: TRBD1 (6 bases). V shed 5 bases and J shed 5 bases, with 13 bases lying between them. Germline CDR1 reads LGHDT; CDR2 reads YNNKEL (reference sequence). The CDR3 consists of 14 residues. The CDR3 is CASSARQGHNEQFF. CDR3 DNA sequence: TGTGCCAGCAGCGCCCGGCAGGGGCACAATGAGCAGTTCTTC.

In its sample, this clonotype was seen many times. The J gene is TRBJ2-5, the V gene TRBV12-3 or TRBV12-4, with TRBD2 matching 10 bases. V shed 7 bases and J 7 bases; nucleotides not matched to a gene: 6. The CDR3 covers 13 residues. The CDR3 DNA sequence: TGTGCCAGCACCCTCAGGACTAGCGGGACCCAGTACTTC. Translating it yields CASTLRTSGTQYF.

The chain links TRBV29-1 to TRBJ2-4; 12 bases agree with TRBD1. TRBJ2-7 explains the end of the DNA better; the J call may be wrong. Germline values: CDR1 SQVTM, CDR2 ANQGSEA. The CDR3 has 17 residues. The CDR3 protein is CSVEDPWGQGASYEQYF. CDR3 in DNA: TGCAGCGTTGAAGATCCCTGGGGACAGGGGGCCTCCTACGAGCAGTACTTC.

The rearrangement uses TRBV20-1 and TRBJ2-7; no firm D call. This CDR3 comprises 14 residues. V shed 0 bases and J shed 4 bases, with 13 bases lying between them. Germline CDR1 and CDR2: DFQATT and SNEGSKA (reference sequence). CDR3 in amino acids: CSARDPRLPYEQYF. The CDR3 DNA follows: TGCAGTGCTAGAGATCCTCGCCTCCCGTACGAGCAGTACTTC.

The rearrangement links TRBV2 to TRBJ2-1; TRBD1 matches at 11 bases. The germline V gene has CDR1 SNHLY and CDR2 FYNNEI. The CDR3 is 15 amino acids. Trimming took 3 bases from V and 7 from J; bases not matched to a gene: 5. DNA for the CDR3: TGTGCCAGCAGTGATGGGGGGACAGGGGGGAATGAGCAGTTCTTC. Residues: CASSDGGTGGNEQFF. Filled out from reference TRBV2 and TRBJ2-1, the complete variable domain reads EPEVTQTPSHQVTQMGQEVILRCVPISNHLYFYWYRQILGQKVEFLVSFYNNEISEKSEIFDDQFSVERPDGSNFTLKIRSTKLEDSAMYFCASSDGGTGGNEQFFGPGTRLTVL.

This rearrangement joins TRBV20-1 to TRBJ1-6, with D tentatively TRBD1 (5 bases). V shed 0 bases and J shed 2 bases, with 8 bases lying between them. The CDR3 has 15 amino acids. Germline CDR1 reads DFQATT; CDR2 reads SNEGSKA (reference sequence). CDR3 loop: CSAREQDTYNSPLHF. The CDR3 nucleotides read TGCAGTGCTAGAGAACAGGACACCTATAATTCACCCCTCCACTTT.

This chain links TRBV5-4 with TRBJ2-3, with 11 bases aligning to TRBD1. V lost 3 bases, J lost 6 bases, and 9 bases stayed unmatched. In germline, CDR1 is SGHNT, CDR2 YYREEE (reference sequence). This CDR3 is built from 16 residues. The CDR3 spells CASSSTGTGGWDTQYF. CDR3 nucleotide sequence: TGTGCCAGCAGCTCTACCGGGACAGGGGGATGGGATACGCAGTATTTT.

V and J are TRBV7-2 and TRBJ2-1, with a weak D call TRBD2 (6 bases). The ends were cut back, 1 base at V and 0 bases at J, with 13 bases in the middle. There are 17 residues in the CDR3. The germline CDR1 and CDR2 sequences are SGHTA and FQGNSA. CDR3 loop: CASSLDERAYSYNEQFF. DNA of the CDR3: TGTGCCAGCAGCTTAGACGAGCGGGCTTACTCCTACAATGAGCAGTTCTTC.

The V gene is TRBV7-2, the J gene TRBJ2-5; 8 bases align to TRBD1. The tail of the sequence fits TRBJ2-7 better, so the J call may be wrong. Germline loops: CDR1 SGHTA, CDR2 FQGNSA. The CDR3 is made up of 15 amino acids. The CDR3 DNA sequence: TGTGCCAGCAGCCCACAGGGGGTACCTTTGAACGAGCAGTACTTC. Translated, it gives CASSPQGVPLNEQYF.

This clonotype has more than one count but fewer than ten. The rearrangement joins TRBV20-1 to TRBJ2-1; 7 positions agree with TRBD2. Germline V gene sequence: CDR1 DFQATT, CDR2 SNEGSKA (reference sequence). V lost 6 bases, J lost 7 bases, and 12 bases stayed unmatched. This CDR3 is built from 14 residues. For the CDR3, the DNA is TGCAGTGCCCCTAGGACGTTCGGGGGGAATGAGCAGTTCTTC. It specifies CSAPRTFGGNEQFF.